Listed below are T cell receptor beta chains from one sample, sequenced in a study of metastatic and nonmetastatic thyroid tumors. TCRdb recomputed clones from the PCR reads via MiXCR. This sample has about 8,700 clones, with about 28% found just once. Sample: adjacent normal tissue. Source of these receptors: a female donor with papillary thyroid cancer or a benign thyroid nodule (not recorded which). Some clones in this sample may be carry-over from other donors' samples. CDR3s include the opening cysteine and the closing phenylalanine or tryptophan. D genes are given only for firm matches.

v_call	d_call	cdr3_aa
TRBV11-1	-	CASSLTTDYEQYF
TRBV2	TRBD2	CASSSQLAGGETQYF
TRBV9	-	CASSVSSNSRATF
TRBV12-3/TRBV12-4	-	CASTRAGRQETQYF
TRBV20-1	TRBD1	CSAKTGTALEQYF
TRBV24-1	-	CASSPFRVHEKLFF
TRBV11-1	-	CASSPYNWNEQFF
TRBV30	TRBD1	CAYPTGVIGEQYF
TRBV25-1	TRBD1	CASSGGTGGLSYEQYF
TRBV20-1	TRBD2	CSARERLAGVTDTQYF
TRBV12-3/TRBV12-4	-	CASSSEGGLGQYF
TRBV27	-	CASIGGNYGYTF
TRBV19	TRBD1	CASSTEGAGSSFF
TRBV6-6	-	CASSYSGSYEQYF
TRBV5-1	TRBD1	CASSPGTVVYGYTF
TRBV9	-	CASSPQSGVEGTEAFF
TRBV12-3/TRBV12-4	-	CASSLQETQYF
TRBV28	-	CASTNTYRGNQPQHF
TRBV3-1	-	CASSRNRVTYEQYF
TRBV7-6	-	CASSIANFGDGVIQYF
TRBV7-2	-	CASSLAKNIQYF
TRBV2	-	CASSESSTVAFF
TRBV6-1	-	CASKSKNFDREQYF
TRBV3-1	TRBD1	CASSLGQAGEANYGYTF
TRBV19	-	CASSIDVFQPQHF
TRBV7-8	-	CASSLWRLQENEQFF
TRBV25-1	-	CASSDPYGYTF
TRBV4-1	TRBD1	CASSRAKGAGTTNEKLFF
TRBV19	-	CASSIDRVVQPQHF
TRBV2	TRBD1	CASTLLDRGTDTQYF
TRBV20-1	-	CSARESQDIGEKLFF
TRBV6-1	-	CASSIQGDSYNEQFF
TRBV5-1	-	CASSSASSYNEQFF
TRBV28	-	CASSPIPAGEKLFF
TRBV11-2	TRBD2	CASSSSSGINSYEQYF
TRBV18	-	CASSQRNTEAFF
TRBV5-1	TRBD1	CASSLGGQGAYYEQYF
TRBV2	TRBD2	CASVPGLAGLEQFF
TRBV7-2	TRBD1	CASSPTTGDAGELFF
TRBV27	-	CASSLQTGELFF
TRBV20-1	-	CSARDVRGGNQPQHF
TRBV6-5	-	CASSNGNTIYF
TRBV3-1	-	CASSTGGRFYEQYF
TRBV30	TRBD1	CAWSRGDRAPNEQFF
TRBV20-1	-	CSARELARKSEQYF
TRBV5-1	-	CASSLEEYLNTEAFF
TRBV5-4	-	CASSKGLAKETQYF
TRBV15	TRBD2	CATSGWRGFGDTQYF
TRBV6-2/TRBV6-3	-	CASSRPGRKNYGYTF
TRBV20-1	-	CSARDLRTSANYGYTF
TRBV6-1	-	CASRGGTVVNTEAFF
TRBV11-1	TRBD1	CASSLDRVAPLHF
TRBV12-3/TRBV12-4	-	CASSFAWGYEQYF
TRBV7-3	TRBD2	CASSPGLAGGTDTQYF
TRBV29-1	-	CSVTGAGNTIYF
TRBV20-1	-	CSARREINSPLHF
TRBV20-1	TRBD2	CSATAGGEGNEQFF